A single sample is the source of the 26 T cell receptor beta chains below, sequenced in a study of CD8+CD57+ T cells in acquired aplastic anemia. Whoever was chosen for sequencing had shown CD8+CD57+ cell expansion by flow cytometry. The use of genomic DNA as template underpinned the TCR beta VDJ and CDR3 profiling. A single record per CDR3 protein comes from TCRdb applying MiXCR to the reads. The table has 200,000 to 300,000 distinct CDR3 sequences, around 82% seen once; the top ten hold over 35%. Sequenced: sorted CD4+, CD8+, or CD8+CD57+ T cells (not recorded which) from PBMCs. The receptors here all came from a human donor with aplastic anemia.

V gene TRBV9 combines with J gene TRBJ2-2; D may be TRBD2 (5 bases). Germline values: CDR1 SGDLS, CDR2 YYNGEE. V dropped 7 bases and J dropped 14 bases, with 27 bases sitting between them. The CDR3 consists of 15 residues. CDR3 nucleotides: TGTGCCAGCGGAGGTGAAGGGAACAACCAGTACTTCCTGTTTTTT. Its translation: CASGGEGNNQYFLFF. The full variable domain, completed using reference TRBV9 and TRBJ2-2, is DSGVTQTPKHLITATGQRVTLRCSPRSGDLSVYWYQQSLDQGLQFLIQYYNGEERAKGNILERFSAQQFPDLHSELNLSSLELGDSALYFCASGGEGNNQYFLFFGEGSRLTVL.

As regards this clonotype: The conserved closing phenylalanine or tryptophan is absent in this CDR3, likely reflecting a read error. The limits of the CDR3 on the DNA are not certain, so only TCRdb's listed CDR3 is given. CDR3: CASSLGPEGKYL. The gene calls are TRBV7-6 and TRBJ2-5; the table's D call, TRBD1, was not checked against the DNA. Germline V gives CDR1 SGHVS, CDR2 FNYEAQ. The CDR3 has 12 residues if both end residues are counted.

The chain is built from TRBV9 and TRBJ2-7; D gene unclear. CDR1 is SGDLS and CDR2 is YYNGEE in the germline V gene. The CDR3 consists of 18 residues. Trimming pared 2 bases from V and 1 base from J, leaving 22 bases between. The CDR3 is CASSVHPDAPYLSYEQYV. The CDR3 region has the DNA TGTGCCAGCAGCGTTCATCCAGATGCGCCGTACCTTTCCTACGAGCAGTACGTC.

To note about this clonotype: A read error may account for a junction end that differs from germline. The chain employs TRBV5-5 and TRBJ2-3; D is unclear. Germline V CDR1 and CDR2: SGHKS, YYEKEE (reference sequence). There are 14 residues in the CDR3. Written as DNA, the CDR3 is TGTGCCAGCGGCTTGGCGATGGGCACAGATACGCAGTATTTT. It is translated as CASGLAMGTDTQYF.

On this clonotype: The limits of the CDR3 on the DNA are not certain, so only TCRdb's listed CDR3 is given. The rearrangement links TRBV7-2 to TRBJ2-3; TRBD2, the table's D call, lacks a check against the DNA. Germline loops: CDR1 SGHTA, CDR2 FQGNSA. The CDR3 length is 14 residues, termini included. The CDR3: CASSFAPDWASGSF.

The chain joins TRBV24-1 to TRBJ2-2; possibly TRBD1 for D (5 bases). This CDR3 comprises 13 residues. Per germline, CDR1 KGHDR and CDR2 SFDVKD. V gave up 7 bases and J gave up 4 bases, with 9 bases separating them. CDR3 amino acids: CATREGATGELFF. In DNA, the CDR3 is TGTGCCACCAGGGAAGGGGCCACCGGGGAGCTGTTTTTT.

As for this clonotype: This may stem from a read error, because a much larger clone lies one nucleotide away. The chain links TRBV7-9 to TRBJ1-1; D call uncertain. The V gene lost 1 base and the J gene lost 14 bases, with 23 bases spanning the gap. Germline V lookup: CDR1 SEHNR, CDR2 FQNEAQ (reference sequence). The CDR3 extends over 15 amino acids. The CDR3 protein is CASSLVPGELFLGFF. CDR3 nucleotide sequence: TGTGCCAGCAGCTTAGTACCCGGGGAGCTGTTTTTAGGATTCTTT.

V and J are TRBV9 and TRBJ2-7, with 8 bases matching TRBD1. Losses at the gene ends were 7 bases for V and 6 bases for J; bases not matched to a gene: 24. Per the germline V gene, CDR1 is SGDLS and CDR2 is YYNGEE. This CDR3 has 18 residues. The DNA of the CDR3 is TGTGCCAGCGGGGACTCGAGTACGGGACAGGCGAACCTGGCCGAGCAGTACGTC. Translating gives CASGDSSTGQANLAEQYV.

The J gene is TRBJ1-2, the V gene TRBV7-8, with D possibly matching TRBD1 (5 bases). Trimming left V 1 base short and J 10 bases short, with 22 bases between. The CDR3 sequence is 16 residues long. The V gene's germline CDR1 is SGHVS and CDR2 FQNEAQ. The CDR3 sequence: CASSLERGRVVQYYTF. In nucleotides, the CDR3 is TGTGCCAGCAGCTTAGAGAGGGGTCGCGTTGTACAGTACTACACCTTC.

With regard to this clonotype: This CDR3 fails to terminate in the conserved phenylalanine or tryptophan, so it likely reflects a read error. The chain combines TRBV25-1 with TRBJ2-5, with D perhaps given as TRBD1 or TRBD2 (5 bases each). The length of the CDR3 is 13 residues. Germline CDR1 MGHDK, CDR2 SYGVNS. The CDR3 sequence: CASSYTGREIQYL. The DNA for the CDR3 is TGTGCCAGCAGTTACACGGGCAGGGAGATCCAGTACTTG.

Worth noting for this clonotype: Since no conserved phenylalanine or tryptophan closes the CDR3, a read error is the likely cause. The chain carries TRBV9 and TRBJ2-3; possible D gene TRBD2, 5 bases. Looked up from germline, CDR1 is SGDLS and CDR2 is YYNGEE. The CDR3 consists of 13 residues. The V end was cut by 2 bases, the J end by 11 bases, with 15 bases between. The DNA of the CDR3 is TGTGCCAGCAGCGTCGAGGGCTCAGCCCTGCAGTATATT. This sequence encodes CASSVEGSALQYI.

The chain carries TRBV5-1 and TRBJ2-7; no clear D. This CDR3 is built from 18 residues. In germline, CDR1 is SGHRS, CDR2 YFSETQ. CDR3: CASSHHPISTALSYEQYV. Written as DNA, the CDR3 is TGTGCCAGCAGCCATCACCCTATCAGCACAGCCCTTTCCTACGAGCAGTACGTC.

The chain employs TRBV7-8 and TRBJ2-1; 8 bases map to TRBD2. This CDR3 is 14 amino acids long. After removal of 6 bases from V and 12 bases from J, the junction contained 13 bases not matched to a gene. Germline CDR1 reads SGHVS; CDR2 reads FQNEAQ. CDR3 in amino acids: CASSMAGGLGTQFF. DNA of the CDR3: TGTGCCAGCAGTATGGCGGGAGGTCTCGGTACGCAGTTCTTC.

The chain couples TRBV7-3 to TRBJ1-2, with D perhaps matching TRBD1 (6 bases). This CDR3 region has 16 residues. V dropped 5 bases and J dropped 6 bases, with 22 bases sitting between them. The V gene's germline CDR1 is SGHTA and CDR2 FQGTGA. The CDR3 here is CASSIGGPSTSDGYTF. CDR3 bases: TGTGCCAGCAGCATAGGGGGGCCGTCAACATCAGATGGCTACACCTTC. Based on the CDR3 plus reference TRBV7-3 and TRBJ1-2, the full variable domain is GAGVSQTPSNKVTEKGKYVELRCDPISGHTALYWYRQSLGQGPEFLIYFQGTGAADDSGLPNDRFFAVRPEGSVSTLKIQRTERGDSAVYLCASSIGGPSTSDGYTFGSGTRLTVV.

Regarding this clonotype: A read error may account for a junction end that differs from germline. In DNA, the CDR3 is TGTGCCAGCAGTGGCGGGTGGGAGACTGAAGCTTTGTTTTTC. Its translation: CASSGGWETEALFF. This chain links TRBV7-9 with TRBJ2-5; tentatively, D is TRBD2 (5 bases). This CDR3 is built from 14 residues. Germline V gene sequence: CDR1 SEHNR, CDR2 FQNEAQ (reference sequence). Using reference TRBV7-9 and TRBJ2-5 for the parts outside the CDR3, the full variable domain is DTGVSQNPRHKITKRGQNVTFRCDPISEHNRLYWYRQTLGQGPEFLTYFQNEAQLEKSRLLSDRFSAERPKGSFSTLEIQRTEQGDSAMYLCASSGGWETEALFFGPGTRLLVL.

The chain combines TRBV7-9 with TRBJ1-1; D is perhaps TRBD1 (5 bases). The CDR3 length is 12 residues. Looked up from germline, CDR1 is SEHNR and CDR2 is FQNEAQ (reference sequence). V gave up 3 bases and J gave up 7 bases, with 9 bases separating them. As DNA, the CDR3 is TGTGCCAGCAGCTTCGCTCAGGGTGAAGCTTTCTTT. Its protein is CASSFAQGEAFF.

A remark on this clonotype: A junction boundary mismatches the germline segment, possibly from a read error. The CDR3 sequence is CATSWGEGGYNSHF. The DNA of the CDR3 is TGTGCCACCAGCTGGGGGGAGGGCGGCTATAATTCACACTTC. The chain joins TRBV9 to TRBJ2-5; 7 bases are shared with TRBD2. The CDR3 length is 14 residues. Germline values: CDR1 SGDLS, CDR2 YYNGEE.

The CDR3 loop is CASSSPGRGDDYGYTF. CDR3 sequence (DNA): TGTGCCAGCAGTTCACCGGGCAGGGGCGATGACTATGGCTACACCTTC. The genes are TRBV7-8 and TRBJ1-2, with D perhaps matching TRBD1 (6 bases). The germline gives CDR1 SGHVS, CDR2 FQNEAQ. V was cut by 6 bases and J by 3 bases, with 20 bases left in between. CDR3 length: 16 amino acids. Looking up the rest from reference TRBV7-8 and TRBJ1-2 gives the full variable domain: GAGVSQSPRYKVAKRGQDVALRCDPISGHVSLFWYQQALGQGPEFLTYFQNEAQLDKSGLPSDRFFAERPEGSVSTLKIQRTQQEDSAVYLCASSSPGRGDDYGYTFGSGTRLTVV.

This chain connects TRBV9 to TRBJ2-3, with D perhaps assigned TRBD1 or TRBD2 (5 bases each). Germline values: CDR1 SGDLS, CDR2 YYNGEE. The CDR3 loop spans 13 amino acids. V lost 5 bases and J 15 bases, leaving 22 bases between the germline ends. The DNA of the CDR3 is TGTGCCAGCAGGGACGGGGCAGCAGACCAGCATTATTTT. This codes for CASRDGAADQHYF.

V usage is TRBV13 and J usage is TRBJ2-7, with 8 bases that match TRBD1. With V trimmed by 8 bases and J by 4 bases, 10 bases remained unmatched. Per germline, CDR1 PRHDT and CDR2 FYEKMQ (reference sequence). The CDR3 is 14 amino acids. The CDR3 region has the DNA TGTGCCAGCGGGGATCGGGACAGGTGGTACGAGCAGTACTTC. This encodes CASGDRDRWYEQYF.

As for this clonotype: A read error may produce the germline difference seen at one junction end. The rearrangement uses TRBV12-3 or TRBV12-4 and TRBJ2-6, with TRBD1 as a possible D gene (5 bases). The CDR3 runs 13 residues. CDR3 in amino acids: CASSRQSMNTEAF. The CDR3 DNA reads TGTGCCAGCAGTCGACAGTCCATGAACACTGAAGCTTTC.

This clonotype turned up a few times. Because the CDR3's place on the DNA is in doubt, the DNA is left out and the CDR3 is given as listed by TCRdb. The chain links TRBV7-9 to TRBJ1-5; TRBD1 was called by the table and not checked on the DNA. CDR1 is SEHNR and CDR2 is FQNEAQ in the germline V gene (reference sequence). The CDR3 extends over 14 residues, inclusive of both ends. The CDR3 loop is CAGQGSRETQYFGF.

The chain couples TRBV7-2 to TRBJ2-7; 7 bases line up with TRBD2. Germline V CDR1 and CDR2: SGHTA, FQGNSA. This CDR3 spans 15 amino acids. V lost 5 bases, J lost 6 bases, and 13 bases stayed unmatched. This CDR3 is CASSLPGGGITEQYF. DNA of the CDR3: TGTGCCAGCAGCCTACCGGGAGGTGGCATTACCGAGCAGTACTTC.

The chain recombines TRBV14 with TRBJ2-7, with 8 bases aligning to TRBD1. Germline CDR1 and CDR2: SGHDN and FVKESK. The length of the CDR3 is 16 residues. V dropped 0 bases and J dropped 0; count of bases not matched to a gene: 4. Here the CDR3 DNA reads TGTGCCAGCAGCCAAGAGTTGGGGACAGGCTCCTACGAGCAGTACTTC. Amino acid sequence: CASSQELGTGSYEQYF.

V gene TRBV7-8 combines with J gene TRBJ2-7; perhaps TRBD2 as D (5 bases). Germline V lookup: CDR1 SGHVS, CDR2 FQNEAQ. V lost 3 bases and J 4 bases, leaving 25 bases between the germline ends. The CDR3 extends over 18 amino acids. This chain's CDR3 is CASSFAAGPDTQYYEQYV. The CDR3 DNA sequence: TGTGCCAGCAGCTTTGCGGCGGGCCCCGATACGCAGTATTACGAGCAGTACGTC.

In regard to this clonotype: Relative to the germline gene, one junction end is altered; a read error may explain this. The chain is built from TRBV5-1 and TRBJ1-6; 7 bases map to TRBD1. There are 16 residues in the CDR3. CDR1 SGHRS and CDR2 YFSETQ come from the germline V gene. In DNA, the CDR3 is TGTGCCAGCAGTCAGGGGGTCTATGGCGATGGGTCACCCCTCCACTTT. It translates to CASSQGVYGDGSPLHF.